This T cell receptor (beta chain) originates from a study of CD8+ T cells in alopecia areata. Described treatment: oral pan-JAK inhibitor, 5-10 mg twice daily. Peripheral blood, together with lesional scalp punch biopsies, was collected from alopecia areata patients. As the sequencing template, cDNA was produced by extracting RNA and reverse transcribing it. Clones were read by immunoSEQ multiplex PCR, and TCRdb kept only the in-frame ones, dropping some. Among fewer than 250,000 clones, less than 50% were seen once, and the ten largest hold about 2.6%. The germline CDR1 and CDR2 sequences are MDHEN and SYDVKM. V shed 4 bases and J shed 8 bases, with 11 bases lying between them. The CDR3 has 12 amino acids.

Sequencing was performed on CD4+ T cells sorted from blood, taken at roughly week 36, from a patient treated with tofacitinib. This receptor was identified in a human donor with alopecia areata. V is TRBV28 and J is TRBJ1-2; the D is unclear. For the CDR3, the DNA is TGTGCCAGCAGTTACTCTCGGGAGGGCTACACCTTC. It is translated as CASSYSREGYTF.